The clone carrying this T cell receptor beta chain was found many times. As yet, its antigen is unknown. The CDR3 length is 14 residues. CDR1 and CDR2 (germline): SGHAT, FQNNGV. J gave up 4 bases and V 1 base, and 1 base lay outside the gene matches. The record originates from a study of regulatory T cells in long-lasting Graves disease. Study outcomes and limitations: Limited samples may have lowered accuracy. Persistent Graves' patients showed less TCR diversity than newly diagnosed patients showed.

Assembly of TCR beta libraries relied on iRepertoire HTBI primers together with Arm-PCR of CDR3 regions. TCRdb re-analysed the multiplex PCR reads in MiXCR, keeping a single row per CDR3 protein. This sample has 540,000 or so distinct CDR3 sequences, with about 14% found just once. The time point here: newly diagnosed GD, antithyroid drugs for less than 3 months. After RNA was extracted from PBMCs, the TCR library was made from it. These data were also reused for a study on T cells in Graves' hyperthyroidism and ophthalmopathy. That study adds: Researchers ran a first-round RT-PCR on the TCR CDR3 using the HTBI primer set. Separation of ophthalmopathy from stable hyperthyroidism was achieved by a 13 V-J model.

The receptor was isolated from a man between 25 and 39 years old with Graves disease. The V call is TRBV11-2, the J call TRBJ2-3; 8 positions agree with TRBD2. The source material was peripheral blood mononuclear cells (PBMCs), sampled at new diagnosis, from a patient treated with antithyroid drugs. CDR3 region: CASSLGGRPDTQYF. CDR3 nucleotide sequence: TGTGCCAGCAGCTTAGGCGGGAGGCCAGATACGCAGTATTTT.